The clone carrying this TCR beta chain was detected only a few times. Its specificity is not known. Germline V lookup: CDR1 SEHNR, CDR2 FQNEAQ (reference sequence). V was shortened by 10 bases and J by 6 bases, with 19 bases between the two germline ends. The CDR3 is 13 amino acids. Extracted RNA was reverse transcribed, and the resulting cDNA served as sequencing template. Data came from immunoSEQ multiplex PCR; TCRdb stores just in-frame clones and leaves some out. Among more than 95,000 clones listed, roughly two fifths were seen once. Lesional scalp punch biopsies and peripheral blood came from alopecia areata patients. CD4+ and CD8+ T cells were sorted from PBMCs stained for CD3, CD4 and CD8. This sample was included in a study of CD8+ T cells in alopecia areata. Findings of the study overall: Elevated clonality characterized lesional scalp relative to normal scalp, particularly in alopecia totalis/universalis.

Specimen: CD4+ T cells sorted from blood. The receptor was isolated from a human donor with alopecia areata. The chain recombines TRBV7-9 with TRBJ2-7, with D tentatively TRBD1 or TRBD2 (5 bases each). CDR3 region: CATNTGTLGEQYF. DNA for the CDR3: TGTGCCACCAATACCGGGACGTTGGGCGAGCAGTACTTC.